The rows below give T cell receptor beta chains drawn from one sample of a study of T cell responses to AZD1222 COVID-19 vaccine. The table came from immunoSEQ multiplex PCR; TCRdb's copy has only in-frame clones and leaves some out. The sample lists over 65,000 clones, 75% to 90% seen once, with 4.5% to 6% in the top ten. The sequences come from peripheral blood, collected on day 0 of AZD1222 vaccination. The receptors shown here come from an adult in good health. Each CDR3 is given without its conserved first and last residue. Fields, in order: V gene, J gene, CDR3 protein.

v_gene: TRBV6-5
j_gene: TRBJ1-1
CDR3aa: ASPDRSNTEAF

v_gene: TRBV2
j_gene: TRBJ2-1
CDR3aa: ASRGITSGGFLDNEQF

v_gene: TRBV7-9
j_gene: TRBJ1-2
CDR3aa: ASTPRVGESTYGYT

v_gene: TRBV7-2
j_gene: TRBJ1-2
CDR3aa: ASSLVGSLGGYT

v_gene: TRBV5-1
j_gene: TRBJ1-2
CDR3aa: ASSLEGRNYGYT

v_gene: TRBV5-1
j_gene: TRBJ2-3
CDR3aa: ASSKRQKSSTDTQY

v_gene: TRBV29-1
j_gene: TRBJ1-2
CDR3aa: SVLGDNYGYT

v_gene: TRBV5-1
j_gene: TRBJ1-1
CDR3aa: ASKDRNMNTEAF

v_gene: TRBV5-1
j_gene: TRBJ1-6
CDR3aa: ASRDGTSHNSPLH

v_gene: TRBV18
j_gene: TRBJ1-6
CDR3aa: ASSPETMNSPLH

v_gene: TRBV5-1
j_gene: TRBJ1-2
CDR3aa: ASSSSDGNYGYT

v_gene: TRBV30
j_gene: TRBJ1-1
CDR3aa: AWSVTGYTEAF

v_gene: TRBV18
j_gene: TRBJ1-5
CDR3aa: ASSPHSGPNQPQH

v_gene: TRBV10-3
j_gene: TRBJ1-1
CDR3aa: AISSLQAGTEAF

v_gene: TRBV11-3
j_gene: TRBJ2-1
CDR3aa: ASSFLGGPSGPYNEQF

v_gene: TRBV19
j_gene: TRBJ2-6
CDR3aa: ASRGTGPWANVLT

v_gene: TRBV30
j_gene: TRBJ2-3
CDR3aa: AWERGTDTQY

v_gene: TRBV2
j_gene: TRBJ1-5
CDR3aa: ASSRGKDQPQH

v_gene: TRBV19
j_gene: TRBJ1-5
CDR3aa: ASSTWDFGYDSNQPQH

v_gene: TRBV11-2
j_gene: TRBJ1-1
CDR3aa: ASSVNMNTEAF

v_gene: TRBV7-9
j_gene: TRBJ1-4
CDR3aa: ASSGGTNEKLF

v_gene: TRBV3-1/TRBV3-2
j_gene: TRBJ1-4
CDR3aa: ASSQAVGKLF

v_gene: TRBV11-2
j_gene: TRBJ2-2
CDR3aa: ASSFARNTGELF

v_gene: TRBV7-9
j_gene: TRBJ1-2
CDR3aa: ASGSWGVQRLGYGYT

v_gene: TRBV16
j_gene: TRBJ1-2
CDR3aa: ASSHRSHQGGYT

v_gene: TRBV6-5
j_gene: TRBJ1-4
CDR3aa: ASMDEKLF

v_gene: TRBV19
j_gene: TRBJ1-4
CDR3aa: ASSHYGEGEKLF

v_gene: TRBV12-3/TRBV12-4
j_gene: TRBJ1-5
CDR3aa: ASGYSNQPQH

v_gene: TRBV2
j_gene: TRBJ2-1
CDR3aa: ASRPGQGLYNEQF

v_gene: TRBV20-1
j_gene: TRBJ1-2
CDR3aa: SAPDSPFSR

v_gene: TRBV18
j_gene: TRBJ2-3
CDR3aa: ASSRNPGQGTDTQY

v_gene: TRBV5-4
j_gene: TRBJ1-2
CDR3aa: ASSFGSGGYT

v_gene: TRBV7-6
j_gene: TRBJ2-2
CDR3aa: ASSPQGGWDTGELF

v_gene: TRBV19
j_gene: TRBJ1-5
CDR3aa: ASRSDRDLGSNQPQH

v_gene: TRBV7-8
j_gene: TRBJ1-1
CDR3aa: ASSLGPDRLNTEAF

v_gene: TRBV4-3
j_gene: TRBJ1-5
CDR3aa: ASSQDWEPNQPQH

v_gene: TRBV28
j_gene: TRBJ1-1
CDR3aa: ATGRGLTEAF

v_gene: TRBV27
j_gene: TRBJ2-3
CDR3aa: ASSLRSGGGSTDTQY

v_gene: TRBV19
j_gene: TRBJ1-3
CDR3aa: ATSGLDSGNTIY

v_gene: TRBV6-6
j_gene: TRBJ2-1
CDR3aa: ASSYGGPTNNEQF

v_gene: TRBV9
j_gene: TRBJ2-5
CDR3aa: ASSAQRTSGGPETQY

v_gene: TRBV10-3
j_gene: TRBJ2-1
CDR3aa: AISGGGVSSYNEQF

v_gene: TRBV19
j_gene: TRBJ1-5
CDR3aa: ATTAGAYSNQPQH

v_gene: TRBV3-1/TRBV3-2
j_gene: TRBJ2-3
CDR3aa: ASSLPSSGDTQY

v_gene: TRBV6-5
j_gene: TRBJ2-3
CDR3aa: ASRIWGTDTQY

v_gene: TRBV5-6
j_gene: TRBJ1-2
CDR3aa: ASSGDRHHNPANYGYT

v_gene: TRBV5-1
j_gene: TRBJ2-6
CDR3aa: ASSFLGANVLT

v_gene: TRBV4-1
j_gene: TRBJ2-5
CDR3aa: ASSQNLLTAQETQY

v_gene: TRBV4-1
j_gene: TRBJ2-5
CDR3aa: ASSRDMGPQETQY

v_gene: TRBV9
j_gene: TRBJ1-3
CDR3aa: ASSSRLIGSGNTIY

v_gene: TRBV4-1
j_gene: TRBJ1-5
CDR3aa: ASSHEYSNQPQH

v_gene: TRBV9
j_gene: TRBJ2-1
CDR3aa: ASSVVGRDNEQF

v_gene: TRBV5-1
j_gene: TRBJ2-3
CDR3aa: ASRARDGRVTDTQY

v_gene: TRBV30
j_gene: TRBJ1-1
CDR3aa: AWSYNTEAF

v_gene: TRBV7-3
j_gene: TRBJ2-1
CDR3aa: ASSLDQATYNEQF

v_gene: TRBV2
j_gene: TRBJ2-7
CDR3aa: ASSEWGRNEQY

v_gene: TRBV6-4
j_gene: TRBJ1-1
CDR3aa: ASRGQGVGNTEAF